The source of this TCR beta chain is a study of vaccination and CD4 T cells after COVID-19 (dated by TCRdb to between 2021 and 2023). About the study as a whole: Every convalescent patient had a positive nasal swab PCR test for SARS-CoV-2, with mild disease in several patients and severe disease in one. Participants got two doses of the Pfizer-BioNTech BNT162b2 vaccine (n=8) or two doses of the Moderna mRNA-1273 vaccine (n=2). Post-vaccine blood samples were collected a median of about 72 days after the second vaccine dose, ranging from roughly 13 to 241 days. In 10 COVID-19 convalescent patients and a few infection-naive healthy vaccine recipients, researchers compared the spike-specific CD4+ TCR repertoire from before mRNA vaccination with the repertoire from after. Post-COVID blood samples from convalescent patients were collected a median of 101 days after diagnosis, with a range of roughly 35 to 161 days. As controls, cultures received a CEFX viral epitope pool (the positive control), an HIV-1 Nef peptide pool (the negative control), or no peptide at all. For stimulating the cultures, overlapping spike peptide pools were used, derived from SARS-CoV-2 as well as from the common cold coronaviruses HCoV-NL63, HCoV-OC43 and HCoV-229E. The convalescent cohort comprised six males and four females, including two Hispanic individuals, seven Caucasians, two Asians and one multiracial person. Overall study results and their limits: The number of convalescent patients in the study was relatively small, and the study did not examine early timepoints following natural infection. Although the median number of SARS-CoV-2-reactive clonotypes went up from around 20 after infection to 30 to 45 after vaccination, the increase was not significant. In convalescent patients, a median roughly 83% of post-vaccine SARS-CoV-2-reactive clones were detected only after vaccination, and vaccine-specific priming was suggested by this finding. Of the vaccine-specific clones found in convalescent patients, nearly all (304 of 307) were mono-reactive for SARS-CoV-2 spike instead of being cross-reactive with common cold coronaviruses.

The CDR3, cysteine through phenylalanine, is 14 amino acids long. Only the CDR3 part of the read is kept: 42 bases, read in frame from the first base. CDR1 SGHTA and CDR2 FQGNSA are derived from the germline V gene. V is trimmed back by 4 bases and J by 4 bases, and the junction contains 5 bases that no gene match accounts for. The treatment or condition label corresponds to: roughly nine-day PBMC culture with coronavirus spike peptide pools or control peptides (ViraFEST assay). The ViraFEST assay, used in the study, expanded antigen-specific T cells with peptide pools and then identified the expanded clonotypes through TCR sequencing. The positive SARS-CoV-2 PCR tests of the convalescent patients were dated from March to December 2020, before the Alpha, Beta and Delta variants emerged in the United States. Each well held 2.2 million or so PBMCs cultured with approximately 10 ug/ml peptide pools in IMDM containing 5% human AB serum and roughly 10 IU/ml IL-2. Half of the culture medium was replaced with fresh IL-2-containing medium on days 3 and 7. After nine to eleven days of culture, CD4+ T cells were isolated by negative selection with the EasySep CD4+ T cell isolation kit. PBMCs were separated from whole blood using Ficoll-Paque Plus gradient centrifugation and then either used fresh or cryopreserved at -140C. Triplicate wells were generally used for each culture condition.

Library method: PCR. DNA from cultured CD4+ T cells underwent TCR sequencing with the Oncomine TCR Beta short-read assay at the Johns Hopkins FTIC core. The QIAamp micro DNA kit was used to extract genomic DNA from the cultured CD4+ T cells. Oncomine TCR Beta libraries made from cultured CD4+ T cells were pooled using unique dual indexes and sequenced on an Illumina iSeq 100. The authors processed their data as follows. Non-productive sequences were removed, and CDR3s that did not start with C, did not end with F or W, or were shorter than 7 amino acids were discarded. Antigen-specific clonotypes were identified with the MANAFEST web application by comparing peptide-stimulated wells with reference and other culture wells. An FDR below 0.05, an odds ratio above 5, and a productive frequency above 0.1% in at least two of three replicate wells were required for clones to be considered positive. Clonotypes that were significantly expanded in both SARS-CoV-2 spike wells and at least one common cold coronavirus spike condition were defined as cross-reactive. Using R version 3.6.1, CDR3 homology was evaluated through Levenshtein distances (stringdist) along with unrooted phylogenetic trees (ape). TCRdb reanalyzed the raw reads on its own, using fastp at Q25 for trimming and MiXCR for clone calling, and kept in-frame beta chains. Each record represents a unique CDR3 protein, reported with the most common genes and DNA among its rows. For this entry, the V and J calls and clone size follow TCRdb and not the study's own pipeline. Present in this sample are approximately 17,000 distinct CDR3 sequences, 31% of which were seen just once. The top ten constitute 15% of the sample.

This clonotype was seen more than once but under ten times. Its antigen is currently not known. No much larger clone exists at a distance of one base, and base qualities are not known. Recombination connected TRBV7-2 to TRBJ1-2, and 8 junction bases match TRBD1. The sample comprised cultured CD4+ T cells from blood. The source of this sequence is a human donor with COVID-19. The bases read TGTGCCAGCAGCTCGGGGACAGGTCCCTATGGCTACACCTTC. Its protein product is CASSSGTGPYGYTF.